Listed below are T cell receptor beta chains from one sample, sequenced in a study of T cells in Graves' hyperthyroidism and ophthalmopathy. TCRdb passed the multiplex PCR reads through MiXCR, listing each CDR3 protein once. The table shows some 200,000 distinct CDR3 sequences, with roughly a sixth occurring only once. Material for sequencing was blood. All receptors come from a woman aged 45-65 years with Graves' hyperthyroidism. Each CDR3 is given with its conserved first and last residue. The order of the fields is clone size, D gene, V gene, J gene, CDR3 protein, CDR3 DNA. The D gene is left open where the match is weak. Only some rows state a clone size, as once, few, many or a class for expanded clones.

.	TRBD2	TRBV5-1	TRBJ2-7	CASSFLGGGYEQYF	TGCGCCAGCAGCTTTCTAGGCGGGGGTTACGAGCAGTACTTC
many	.	TRBV28	TRBJ1-1	CASSNPPTGDTEAFF	TGTGCCAGCAGTAACCCCCCGACAGGAGACACTGAAGCTTTCTTT
.	.	TRBV29-1	TRBJ1-1	CSVARWDTEAFF	TGCAGCGTTGCCAGATGGGACACTGAAGCTTTCTTT
few	TRBD2	TRBV4-1	TRBJ2-1	CASSQEIPGLASYNEQFF	TGCGCCAGCAGCCAAGAAATACCGGGACTAGCATCCTACAATGAGCAGTTCTTC
once	.	TRBV20-1	TRBJ2-7	CSVRGQGTNEQYF	TGCAGTGTAAGGGGTCAGGGAACGAACGAGCAGTACTTC
few	TRBD1	TRBV18	TRBJ2-2	CASSPTLRGTANTGELFF	TGTGCCAGCTCACCAACTCTTCGAGGGACAGCGAACACCGGGGAGCTGTTTTTT
many	TRBD2	TRBV20-1	TRBJ2-3	CSAMDIPSGRGTDTQYF	TGCAGTGCTATGGACATACCTAGCGGGAGAGGCACAGATACGCAGTATTTT
few	.	TRBV9	TRBJ2-3	CASSPRFGDTQYF	TGTGCCAGCAGCCCCCGGTTTGGAGATACGCAGTATTTT
.	.	TRBV27	TRBJ2-7	CASSPTSGEQYF	TGTGCCAGCAGCCCTACCTCGGGAGAGCAGTACTTC
.	.	TRBV4-1	TRBJ1-5	CASSNRDGDNQPQHF	TGCGCCAGCAGTAACAGGGACGGAGACAATCAGCCCCAGCATTTT
few	.	TRBV3-1	TRBJ1-2	CASSENSRGPRGGYTF	TGTGCCAGCAGCGAAAACTCCAGGGGCCCTCGGGGAGGCTACACCTTC
many	.	TRBV15	TRBJ1-1	CATSRARTEAFF	TGTGCCACCAGCAGAGCCAGAACTGAAGCTTTCTTT
.	.	TRBV6-5	TRBJ2-1	CASSYQGEYNEQFF	TGTGCCAGCAGTTACCAGGGAGAGTACAATGAGCAGTTCTTC
many	TRBD1	TRBV6-1	TRBJ2-7	CASSQRGRGQGTSYEQYF	TGTGCCAGCAGCCAAAGGGGAAGAGGACAGGGGACCTCCTACGAGCAGTACTTC
many	.	TRBV18	TRBJ1-1	CASSPLGGTEAFF	TGTGCCAGCTCACCGTTAGGGGGAACTGAAGCTTTCTTT
.	.	TRBV5-1	TRBJ2-6	CASSLVGSLSGANVLTF	TGCGCCAGCAGCTTGGTGGGCAGCCTCTCTGGGGCCAACGTCCTGACTTTC
.	TRBD2	TRBV19	TRBJ2-7	CASSISLAGVRMYEQYF	TGTGCCAGTAGTATAAGTCTAGCGGGAGTTCGCATGTACGAGCAGTACTTC
many	.	TRBV13	TRBJ2-7	CASSGDSYEQYF	TGTGCCAGCAGCGGGGACTCCTACGAGCAGTACTTC
many	.	TRBV10-3	TRBJ2-7	CAISERGSVDEQYF	TGTGCCATCAGTGAAAGGGGTAGCGTGGACGAGCAGTACTTC
few	.	TRBV6-6	TRBJ1-2	CASSYSGEPYGYTF	TGTGCCAGCAGTTACTCCGGCGAGCCCTATGGCTACACCTTC
few	.	TRBV27	TRBJ1-6	CASRSSYNSPLHF	TGTGCCAGCAGGAGCTCCTATAATTCACCCCTCCACTTT
many	.	TRBV12-5	TRBJ1-1	CASGFGSGFTMNTEAFF	TGTGCTAGTGGTTTCGGCTCAGGGTTTACCATGAACACTGAAGCTTTCTTT
few	.	TRBV19	TRBJ2-4	CASSTVGGAKNIQYF	TGTGCCAGTAGTACCGTTGGAGGAGCCAAAAACATTCAGTACTTC
.	TRBD1	TRBV7-6	TRBJ2-7	CASSLGQGVWEQYF	TGTGCCAGCAGCTTGGGACAGGGGGTCTGGGAGCAGTACTTC
many	.	TRBV3-1	TRBJ2-5	CASSQERASSLQETQYF	TGTGCCAGCAGCCAAGAGAGGGCTAGCAGCCTCCAAGAGACCCAGTACTTC